These 13 T cell receptor beta chains were all obtained from the same sample, sequenced in a study of technical replicates of blood from several donors (dated by TCRdb to about 2017). Preparation of the library involved the immunoSEQ multiplex PCR assay. Sourced from immuneACCESS, this table was stored by TCRdb with only in-frame sequences that have V and J called. A share of the clones is absent; for the studies checked, an unresolved V gene accounts for under half, and the remainder has no known explanation. The sample table shows about 79,000 clones, and about nine tenths are seen once. The ten largest clones add up to over 0.35% of the sample. The sample was T cells isolated from PBMCs. These receptors were taken from a human donor in good health. Some clones in this sample may be carry-over from other donors' samples.

V is TRBV28 and J is TRBJ2-3, with 8 positions matching TRBD2. Germline CDR1 and CDR2: MDHEN and SYDVKM. CDR3 length: 16 amino acids. V shed 7 bases and J 2 bases; nucleotides not matched to a gene: 11. CDR3 sequence reads: CASTHAPGLDTDTQYF. For the CDR3, the DNA is TGTGCCAGCACCCACGCTCCGGGACTAGACACAGATACGCAGTATTTT.

V and J are TRBV10-3 and TRBJ1-2; no reliable D call. This CDR3 has 14 amino acids. CDR1 and CDR2 (germline): ENHRY, SYGVKD. Trimming stripped 4 bases from V and 2 bases from J, with 11 bases between. The chain's CDR3 is CAISVKGGNYGYTF. DNA for the CDR3: TGTGCCATCAGTGTTAAGGGAGGAAACTATGGCTACACCTTC.

The V gene is TRBV5-4, the J gene TRBJ2-3; 9 bases agree with TRBD2. This CDR3 is built from 14 residues. Germline V CDR1 and CDR2: SGHNT, YYREEE (reference sequence). The junction had 5 bases not matched to a gene; V was cut back by 3 bases and J by 6 bases. The chain's CDR3 is CASSSGLASDTQYF. The CDR3 coding sequence is TGTGCCAGCAGCTCGGGACTAGCTAGTGATACGCAGTATTTT.

The chain couples TRBV6-5 to TRBJ1-6; 7 bases line up with TRBD1. The V gene's germline CDR1 is MNHEY and CDR2 SVGAGI. The CDR3 contains 15 residues. Trimming removed 7 bases from V and 7 bases from J; junction bases left unmatched: 10. The CDR3 nucleotides read TGTGCCAGCATACCCCTAGGACAGGCCAATTCACCCCTCCACTTT. It translates to CASIPLGQANSPLHF.

The chain recombines TRBV2 with TRBJ1-1; 7 bases are shared with TRBD1. J lost 5 bases, V lost 8 bases, and 5 bases had no gene match. CDR3 length equals 12 residues. Germline CDR1 and CDR2: SNHLY and FYNNEI. The CDR3 protein is CASDRVLTEAFF. The CDR3, as DNA: TGTGCCAGCGACAGGGTGTTAACTGAAGCTTTCTTT.

The rearrangement uses TRBV7-9 and TRBJ1-5; D is uncertain. Deletions cut 2 bases from V and 6 bases from J, with 11 bases between. The CDR3 spans 14 residues. CDR1 is SEHNR, CDR2 FQNEAQ, per germline (reference sequence). DNA of the CDR3: TGTGCCAGCAGCTTAAATACTCCGGTTCAGCCCCAGCATTTT. Translated: CASSLNTPVQPQHF.

The rearrangement joins TRBV9 to TRBJ1-1, with D possibly TRBD1 on 5 matching bases. Germline CDR1 is SGDLS and CDR2 is YYNGEE. CDR3 length: 15 amino acids. Trimming took off 0 bases at V and 6 bases at J, with 15 bases between the two ends. CDR3 loop: CASSVGPEGTSEAFF. For the CDR3, the DNA is TGTGCCAGCAGCGTAGGCCCGGAGGGGACCTCTGAAGCTTTCTTT.

The CDR3 sequence: CASSFQDYEQYF. The CDR3 DNA sequence: TGTGCCAGCAGTTTCCAGGACTACGAGCAGTACTTC. The chain combines TRBV7-9 with TRBJ2-7, with no clear D. The V end was cut by 6 bases, the J end by 3 bases, with 9 bases between. The V gene's germline CDR1 is SEHNR and CDR2 FQNEAQ (reference sequence). This CDR3 contains 12 residues.

The table lists this clone with a count of one. The chain combines TRBV7-9 with TRBJ1-1; D might be TRBD1 (6 bases). This CDR3 comprises 18 residues. V lost 0 bases, J lost 0 bases, and 17 bases lay in between. Germline V gene data show CDR1 as SEHNR and CDR2 as FQNEAQ (reference sequence). CDR3 loop: CASSLASWAGALNTEAFF. DNA of the CDR3: TGTGCCAGCAGCTTAGCTTCCTGGGCAGGGGCCCTGAACACTGAAGCTTTCTTT.

The CDR3 is CASSQLAGASYNEQFF. The CDR3 DNA is TGTGCCAGCAGCCAACTAGCGGGAGCATCCTACAATGAGCAGTTCTTC. The chain joins TRBV14 to TRBJ2-1; TRBD2 matches at 10 bases. The CDR3 is 16 residues long. V was clipped by 2 bases and J by 1 base; unmatched bases: 2. Germline V gene sequence: CDR1 SGHDN, CDR2 FVKESK. Filled out from reference TRBV14 and TRBJ2-1, the complete variable domain reads EAGVTQFPSHSVIEKGQTVTLRCDPISGHDNLYWYRRVMGKEIKFLLHFVKESKQDESGMPNNRFLAERTGGTYSTLKVQPAELEDSGVYFCASSQLAGASYNEQFFGPGTRLTVL.

The genes are TRBV7-6 and TRBJ1-5, with TRBD1 as a possible D gene (6 bases). Trimming left V 10 bases short and J 6 bases short, with 19 bases between. This CDR3 has 14 residues. The V gene's germline CDR1 is SGHVS and CDR2 FNYEAQ. CDR3 bases: TGTGCCAACGTACTAGGGGGTTCCGGTCAGCCCCAGCATTTT. It yields the protein CANVLGGSGQPQHF.

The chain uses TRBV30 and TRBJ2-1; the D is unclear. This CDR3 comprises 11 residues. CDR1 is GTSNPN, CDR2 SVGIG, per germline (reference sequence). The V end was cut by 8 bases, the J end by 8 bases, with 13 bases between. CDR3 sequence (DNA): TGTGCCAGAACCTCCGGGTATGAGCAGTTCTTC. As protein: CARTSGYEQFF.

The genes are TRBV19 and TRBJ1-1, with D possibly TRBD1 on 6 matching bases. Trimming shortened V by 5 bases and J by 5 bases, and 15 bases separated the two germline ends. Germline lookup yields CDR1 LNHDA and CDR2 SQIVND (reference sequence). There are 14 residues in the CDR3. Here the CDR3 reads CASSPTGIRTEAFF. The CDR3 DNA reads TGTGCCAGTAGTCCTACAGGGATAAGAACTGAAGCTTTCTTT.